A single sample gave rise to the 32 T cell receptor beta chains below, sequenced in a study of T cell repertoires in ileal Crohn's disease (dated by TCRdb to about 2019). The time point label, as the study defines it: neoterminal ileum biopsy at postoperative endoscopy, about 6 months after surgery. The library was obtained by the immunoSEQ multiplex PCR assay. TCRdb mirrors the immuneACCESS table, restricted to in-frame sequences. Some clones are absent from its copies; in checked studies, under half trace to an unresolved V gene, and the reason for the others is unknown. Within this sample are fewer than 6,500 clones, with roughly 80% of them counted one time only. The top ten clones comprise about 37% of the sample. Sequenced sample: ileal tissue. Receptor source: an adult with Crohn's disease.

The rearrangement joins TRBV15 to TRBJ1-2; D is perhaps TRBD1 (5 bases). Per germline, CDR1 LNHNV and CDR2 YYDKDF (reference sequence). V was shortened by 6 bases and J by 1 base, with 12 bases between the two germline ends. CDR3 length: 14 amino acids. CDR3 region: CATRPRQGNYGYTF. The CDR3 coding sequence is TGTGCCACCAGACCCCGCCAGGGTAACTATGGCTACACCTTC.

This clone has just a few counts. V usage is TRBV7-2 and J usage is TRBJ2-1, with D tentatively TRBD2 (6 bases). Trimming removed 4 bases at V and 4 bases at J, with 8 bases between. Germline lookup yields CDR1 SGHTA and CDR2 FQGNSA. This CDR3 spans 13 amino acids. CDR3 sequence: CASSWDFYNEQFF. In DNA form, the CDR3 reads TGTGCCAGCAGCTGGGACTTTTACAATGAGCAGTTCTTC.

CDR3 loop: CASSGHPNTEAFF. In nucleotides, the CDR3 is TGTGCCAGCAGTGGGCATCCGAACACTGAAGCTTTCTTT. V and J are TRBV6-4 and TRBJ1-1, with D uncertain. The CDR3 length is 13 residues. CDR1 MRHNA and CDR2 SNTAGT come from the germline V gene. The ends were cut back, 4 bases at V and 1 base at J, with 7 bases in the middle.

The chain recombines TRBV5-5 with TRBJ1-1, with unresolved D. The CDR3 has 12 amino acids. CDR1 and CDR2 from the germline V gene are SGHKS and YYEKEE (reference sequence). The V and J ends lost 1 base and 5 bases respectively, with 6 bases between them. CDR3 coding DNA: TGTGCCAGCAGCTTGTACACAACTGAAGCTTTCTTT. It yields the protein CASSLYTTEAFF. Looking up the rest from reference TRBV5-5 and TRBJ1-1 gives the full variable domain: DAGVTQSPTHLIKTRGQQVTLRCSPISGHKSVSWYQQVLGQGPQFIFQYYEKEERGRGNFPDRFSARQFPNYSSELNVNALLLGDSALYLCASSLYTTEAFFGQGTRLTVV.

The rearrangement links TRBV30 to TRBJ1-6, with D uncertain. CDR3 length: 12 residues. The germline gives CDR1 GTSNPN, CDR2 SVGIG (reference sequence). The V end lost 0 bases, the J end lost 11 bases, and 8 bases lay between the germline ends. CDR3 coding DNA: TGTGCCTGGAGTGTCTCGAATCCACCCCTCCACTTT. It codes for CAWSVSNPPLHF.

The chain is built from TRBV7-8 and TRBJ1-2, with D unclear. The germline CDR1 and CDR2 sequences are SGHVS and FQNEAQ. The CDR3 spans 14 residues. V lost 1 base and J lost 1, with 7 bases in between. CDR3 amino acids: CASSLETSNYGYTF. The CDR3 nucleotides are TGTGCCAGCAGCTTAGAAACGAGTAACTATGGCTACACCTTC.

V and J are TRBV7-9 and TRBJ2-2; no reliable D call. From germline, CDR1 is SEHNR and CDR2 FQNEAQ (reference sequence). The CDR3 runs to 12 residues. Trimming took 4 bases from V and 4 from J, leaving 4 bases between them. The CDR3: CASSSPTGELFF. The CDR3 DNA reads as TGTGCCAGCAGCTCTCCCACCGGGGAGCTGTTTTTT.

The chain has TRBV10-3 and TRBJ1-2; 9 bases agree with TRBD1. The CDR3 is made up of 14 amino acids. Germline V gene lookup returns CDR1 ENHRY and CDR2 SYGVKD. With V trimmed by 3 bases and J by 8 bases, 7 bases remained unmatched. DNA of the CDR3: TGTGCCATCAGTGATCTACAGGGGGCGAGCGGCTACACCTTC. This gives the protein CAISDLQGASGYTF.

V usage is TRBV7-2 and J usage is TRBJ1-5; D is unclear. This CDR3 contains 13 residues. V lost 1 base, J lost 12 bases, and 13 bases lay in between. Per germline, CDR1 SGHTA and CDR2 FQGNSA. The CDR3 DNA reads TGTGCCAGCAGCTTAGGAGGGTCCAGCCTCCAGCATTTT. It codes for CASSLGGSSLQHF.

The table lists this clone with a count of one. The genes are TRBV7-6 and TRBJ1-2; the D gene is possibly TRBD1 (6 bases). Looked up from germline, CDR1 is SGHVS and CDR2 is FNYEAQ. The ends were cut back, 5 bases at V and 5 bases at J, with 21 bases in the middle. The CDR3 has 16 amino acids. This chain's CDR3 is CASSAFEGGFGYGYTF. Written as DNA, the CDR3 is TGTGCCAGCAGCGCTTTCGAAGGGGGTTTCGGATATGGCTACACCTTC.

On this clone: At one boundary the junction diverges from the germline segment, which might be a read error. The chain links TRBV25-1 to TRBJ2-6; D is perhaps TRBD1 (5 bases). The length of the CDR3 is 17 residues. CDR1 is MGHDK and CDR2 is SYGVNS in the germline V gene. In DNA form, the CDR3 reads TGTGCCAACAGTGAAATGTCAGGCAGGGCTGGGGCCAACGTCCTGACTTTC. Protein product: CANSEMSGRAGANVLTF.

The V call is TRBV6-1, the J call TRBJ2-5; 12 positions match TRBD2. Germline values: CDR1 MNHNS, CDR2 SASEGT. The CDR3 is 15 amino acids. Germline trimming cut 6 bases from V and 4 bases from J; bases unmatched to any gene: 6. The CDR3 DNA reads as TGTGCCAGCAGCCTAGCGGGGGGGATTCGAGAGACCCAGTACTTC. Protein sequence: CASSLAGGIRETQYF.

This clone was seen a single time. The chain is built from TRBV5-1 and TRBJ1-5; possibly TRBD1 for D (6 bases). Germline CDR1 reads SGHRS; CDR2 reads YFSETQ. This CDR3 contains 14 residues. Between the trimmed V and J ends, which lost 3 bases and 4 bases, there was a span of 11 bases. CDR3 sequence reads: CASSSQGGNQPQHF. In nucleotides, the CDR3 is TGCGCCAGCAGCTCCCAAGGGGGGAATCAGCCCCAGCATTTT.

V gene TRBV7-2 combines with J gene TRBJ2-5; 7 nucleotides match TRBD2. CDR3 size: 15 residues. The junction had 11 bases not matched to a gene; V was cut back by 5 bases and J by 5 bases. Germline lookup yields CDR1 SGHTA and CDR2 FQGNSA. The CDR3 region has the DNA TGTGCCAGCAGCCGCAGGGCGGGGGTTCAGGAGACCCAGTACTTC. Its translation is CASSRRAGVQETQYF.

The chain uses TRBV11-2 and TRBJ2-1; the D gene is possibly TRBD1 (6 bases). Germline loops: CDR1 SGHAT, CDR2 FQNNGV. Trimming took 3 bases from V and 13 from J, leaving 22 bases between them. This CDR3 contains 15 residues. CDR3 in amino acids: CASSLPSGDLSGQFF. CDR3 in DNA: TGTGCCAGCAGCTTGCCCTCAGGGGACCTTTCGGGCCAGTTCTTC.

The chain uses TRBV9 and TRBJ2-7; a weak D match, TRBD1 (6 bases). CDR3 length: 14 residues. V gave up 1 base and J gave up 2 bases, with 10 bases separating them. Germline V gene lookup returns CDR1 SGDLS and CDR2 YYNGEE. The CDR3 nucleotides read TGTGCCAGCAGCGTACAAGACAGGCCCTACGAGCAGTACTTC. Translation gives CASSVQDRPYEQYF.

This clone was picked up one time. The chain recombines TRBV14 with TRBJ1-6, with 9 positions matching TRBD1. J was trimmed by 0 bases and V by 2 bases; bases with no gene match: 8. CDR3 length: 19 amino acids. The germline V gene encodes CDR1 SGHDN and CDR2 FVKESK. This chain's CDR3 is CASSQPRRGQGSYNSPLHF. Written as DNA, the CDR3 is TGTGCCAGCAGCCAACCCAGGAGGGGACAGGGCTCCTATAATTCACCCCTCCACTTT.

The sample holds a few counts of this clone. The chain combines TRBV5-6 with TRBJ2-7; D remains unclear. The V gene lost 0 bases and the J gene lost 7 bases, with 8 bases spanning the gap. Germline V gives CDR1 SGHDT, CDR2 YYEEEE. The CDR3 covers 12 residues. The CDR3 sequence: CASSLAMGEQYF. For the CDR3, the DNA is TGTGCCAGCAGCTTGGCCATGGGAGAGCAGTACTTC.

The chain links TRBV7-1 to TRBJ2-5; weak D call: TRBD2 (6 bases). Being an ORF, TRBV7-1 has a function that is uncertain. Trimming cost V 4 bases and J 5 bases, with 14 bases left between them. This CDR3 region has 14 residues. The CDR3 nucleotides read TGTGCCAGCAGCTTAGTTGGAGGGTTGGAGACCCAGTACTTC. This codes for CASSLVGGLETQYF.

The gene calls are TRBV5-8 and TRBJ1-1, with D uncertain. V was clipped by 6 bases and J by 10 bases, with 19 bases between them. The V gene's germline CDR1 is SGHTS and CDR2 YDEGEE. The CDR3 runs to 13 residues. The CDR3 bases are TGTGCCAGCAAACAGATGGAGGCTTCTGCAGCTTTCTTT. Translating it yields CASKQMEASAAFF.

This rearrangement joins TRBV10-3 to TRBJ1-2, with 8 bases that match TRBD1. This CDR3 spans 13 amino acids. Germline V CDR1 and CDR2: ENHRY, SYGVKD. V lost 3 bases to trimming and J lost 8 bases; unmatched junction nucleotides: 5. CDR3 sequence (DNA): TGTGCCATCAGTGACAGGGGGCTGCGAGGCTACACCTTC. It is translated as CAISDRGLRGYTF.

This chain links TRBV6-5 with TRBJ2-7; 9 nucleotides line up with TRBD1. This CDR3 is 14 amino acids long. V lost 5 bases to trimming and J lost 4 bases; unmatched junction nucleotides: 6. Per the germline V gene, CDR1 is MNHEY and CDR2 is SVGAGI. CDR3: CASSTEGQGYEQYF. In DNA form, the CDR3 reads TGTGCCAGCAGTACAGAGGGACAGGGATACGAGCAGTACTTC.

By share, this clone counts as medium-sized. The genes are TRBV2 and TRBJ2-7; D possibly corresponds to TRBD1 (6 bases). This CDR3 is built from 15 residues. Trimming cost V 8 bases and J 0 bases, with 17 bases left between them. CDR1 and CDR2 from the germline V gene are SNHLY and FYNNEI. CDR3 sequence: CASGEEGGPSYEQYF. CDR3 DNA sequence: TGTGCCAGCGGGGAAGAAGGGGGACCCTCCTACGAGCAGTACTTC.

The chain combines TRBV10-3 with TRBJ2-3, with a weak D call TRBD2 (5 bases). CDR1 and CDR2 from the germline V gene are ENHRY and SYGVKD. V lost 10 bases, J lost 2 bases, and 28 bases lay in between. CDR3 length: 18 amino acids. CDR3 DNA sequence: TGTGCCACCAGGAGCGACGTTGCTTTAGCGAGCCCCACAGATACGCAGTATTTT. It is translated as CATRSDVALASPTDTQYF.

The gene calls are TRBV19 and TRBJ2-3; D is unclear. Germline assignment: CDR1 LNHDA and CDR2 SQIVND (reference sequence). This CDR3 comprises 11 residues. V lost 3 bases and J lost 9, with 7 bases in between. Here the CDR3 reads CASSIRATQYF. The CDR3 DNA is TGTGCCAGTAGTATCAGAGCCACGCAGTATTTT.

The chain uses TRBV19 and TRBJ1-2; D remains ambiguous. Germline CDR1 reads LNHDA; CDR2 reads SQIVND (reference sequence). The CDR3 is 13 residues long. Trimming took 1 base from V and 8 from J, leaving 11 bases between them. Written as DNA, the CDR3 is TGTGCCAGTAGTATAGCTGCCCTCGGAGGCTACACCTTC. Protein product: CASSIAALGGYTF. The full variable domain, rest sourced from reference TRBV19 and TRBJ1-2, is DGGITQSPKYLFRKEGQNVTLSCEQNLNHDAMYWYRQDPGQGLRLIYYSQIVNDFQKGDIAEGYSVSREKKESFPLTVTSAQKNPTAFYLCASSIAALGGYTFGSGTRLTVV.

The J gene is TRBJ2-5, the V gene TRBV7-9; the D is unclear. Germline CDR1 reads SEHNR; CDR2 reads FQNEAQ (reference sequence). This CDR3 contains 15 residues. The germline V and J ends were trimmed by 5 bases and 3 bases, with 16 bases remaining between them. CDR3 bases: TGTGCCAGCAGCCCCGAGGTAGGCGACGAAGAGACCCAGTACTTC. Its protein is CASSPEVGDEETQYF.

The CDR3 nucleotides are TGCGCCAGCAGCCAAGAGGCGACAGGGCTCTCTGGCTACACCTTC. This translates into CASSQEATGLSGYTF. This chain uses TRBV4-3 with TRBJ1-2, with 7 bases fitting TRBD1. With 0 bases clipped from V and 7 bases from J, the junction kept 8 bases outside the gene matches. The length of the CDR3 is 15 residues. Germline loops: CDR1 LGHNA, CDR2 YSLEER.

V and J are TRBV28 and TRBJ2-2; TRBD2 agrees at 9 bases. The CDR3 covers 15 residues. Unmatched junction bases numbered 8, after V lost 6 bases and J lost 6 bases. The germline V gene has CDR1 MDHEN and CDR2 SYDVKM. Here the CDR3 DNA reads TGTGCCAGCAGCCTTAGCGGGGGAGGGTCCGGGGAGCTGTTTTTT. Translation: CASSLSGGGSGELFF.

J is TRBJ2-3 and V is TRBV2; D is perhaps TRBD1 or TRBD2 (7 bases each). CDR1 SNHLY and CDR2 FYNNEI come from the germline V gene. V was cut by 8 bases and J by 4 bases, with 13 bases left in between. The length of the CDR3 is 13 residues. CDR3 in amino acids: CASQGGGADTQYF. DNA of the CDR3: TGTGCCAGCCAGGGGGGGGGTGCAGATACGCAGTATTTT.

The chain carries TRBV5-1 and TRBJ2-4, with 7 bases lining up with TRBD1. This CDR3 spans 16 amino acids. Germline V gene lookup returns CDR1 SGHRS and CDR2 YFSETQ. Germline trimming cut 0 bases from V and 0 bases from J; bases unmatched to any gene: 3. CDR3 loop: CASSLGQGLAKNIQYF. As DNA, the CDR3 is TGCGCCAGCAGCTTGGGACAGGGCCTAGCCAAAAACATTCAGTACTTC. Filled out from reference TRBV5-1 and TRBJ2-4, the complete variable domain reads KAGVTQTPRYLIKTRGQQVTLSCSPISGHRSVSWYQQTPGQGLQFLFEYFSETQRNKGNFPGRFSGRQFSNSRSEMNVSTLELGDSALYLCASSLGQGLAKNIQYFGAGTRLSVL.

V is TRBV18 and J is TRBJ1-1; 8 bases are a match to TRBD1. Unmatched junction bases numbered 6, after V lost 8 bases and J lost 1 base. Germline lookup yields CDR1 KGHSH and CDR2 LQKENI. The CDR3 sequence is 14 residues long. As DNA, the CDR3 is TGTGCCAGCCTCCCGCAGGGGGCGAACACTGAAGCTTTCTTT. Encoded protein: CASLPQGANTEAFF.